A single sample gave rise to the 19 T cell receptor beta chains below, sequenced in a study of control samples from healthy donors and cancer patients. TCRdb's table, derived via immunoSEQ multiplex PCR, lists solely in-frame clones and lacks some. In the table there are 150,000 to 200,000 clones, about nine tenths of which are singletons. Sequencing input: blood. These receptors all come from a woman aged 40-49 years in good health.

This chain connects TRBV19 to TRBJ2-5; the match to TRBD1 covers 8 bases. Germline values: CDR1 LNHDA, CDR2 SQIVND (reference sequence). This CDR3 is built from 16 residues. The J segment lost 5 bases and the V segment lost 1 base, leaving 9 bases of the junction unmatched. The CDR3 here is CASSIGAGGAGETQYF. The CDR3 bases are TGTGCCAGTAGTATAGGGGCAGGGGGCGCGGGGGAGACCCAGTACTTC.

The rearrangement uses TRBV12-3 or TRBV12-4 and TRBJ2-1; D is perhaps TRBD2 (5 bases). This CDR3 comprises 13 residues. V was pared by 10 bases and J by 1 base, with 11 bases between. In DNA, the CDR3 is TGTGCCACCTCAAGAGGGTCCTACAATGAGCAGTTCTTC. Translated: CATSRGSYNEQFF.

The rearrangement links TRBV7-2 to TRBJ1-5; possibly TRBD1 for D (5 bases). Trimming took 5 bases from V and 7 from J, leaving 12 bases between them. The germline V gene has CDR1 SGHTA and CDR2 FQGNSA. The CDR3 is 13 residues long. The chain's CDR3 is CASSRPGDQPQHF. The CDR3 region has the DNA TGTGCCAGCAGCCGGCCGGGGGACCAGCCCCAGCATTTT.

The gene calls are TRBV3-1 (or the pseudogene TRBV3-2) and TRBJ1-1; D call uncertain. The CDR3 consists of 13 residues. The V gene's germline CDR1 is LGHDT and CDR2 YNNKEL (reference sequence). Trimming removed 4 bases at V and 4 bases at J, with 10 bases between. CDR3 protein: CASSRSMGTEAFF. The DNA for the CDR3 is TGTGCCAGCAGCCGGTCGATGGGCACTGAAGCTTTCTTT.

The rearrangement links TRBV12-3 or TRBV12-4 to TRBJ1-1, with unresolved D. Deletions cut 3 bases from V and 6 bases from J, with 8 bases between. The CDR3 has 12 amino acids. CDR3 amino acids: CASSFSGPEAFF. The DNA for the CDR3 is TGTGCCAGCAGTTTCTCAGGCCCTGAAGCTTTCTTT.

Concerning this clone itself: Other nucleotide sequences in the sample specify the same CDR3. J is TRBJ1-5 and V is TRBV6-5; 7 bases fit TRBD1. The CDR3 spans 15 residues. V shed 0 bases and J 3 bases; nucleotides not matched to a gene: 2. In germline, CDR1 is MNHEY, CDR2 SVGAGI. This chain's CDR3 is CASSYSGGLNQPQHF. For the CDR3, the DNA is TGTGCCAGCAGTTACTCAGGGGGCCTCAATCAGCCCCAGCATTTT.

The chain recombines TRBV19 with TRBJ1-5, with D possibly being TRBD1 (5 bases). CDR3 size: 14 residues. Germline V gives CDR1 LNHDA, CDR2 SQIVND (reference sequence). V dropped 8 bases and J dropped 6 bases, with 17 bases sitting between them. The CDR3 nucleotides are TGTGCCAGTTCGGTTAGAGGGGTGACTCAGCCCCAGCATTTT. This translates into CASSVRGVTQPQHF. The complete variable domain, with remaining parts taken from reference TRBV19 and TRBJ1-5, reads DGGITQSPKYLFRKEGQNVTLSCEQNLNHDAMYWYRQDPGQGLRLIYYSQIVNDFQKGDIAEGYSVSREKKESFPLTVTSAQKNPTAFYLCASSVRGVTQPQHFGDGTRLSIL.

This sequence joins TRBV7-8 and TRBJ2-7, with D unclear. V shed 1 base and J shed 0 bases, with 10 bases lying between them. Germline values: CDR1 SGHVS, CDR2 FQNEAQ. This CDR3 region has 15 residues. The DNA of the CDR3 is TGTGCCAGCAGCTTAGGGCTTTCAAGCTCCTACGAGCAGTACTTC. Translated: CASSLGLSSSYEQYF.

The rearrangement joins TRBV5-1 to TRBJ1-1; D not certain. V dropped 4 bases and J dropped 2 bases, with 12 bases sitting between them. The CDR3 covers 14 residues. Germline V gives CDR1 SGHRS, CDR2 YFSETQ. CDR3 region: CASSLSALNTEAFF. CDR3 bases: TGCGCCAGCAGCCTGTCGGCCTTAAACACTGAAGCTTTCTTT.

The V call is TRBV29-1, the J call TRBJ2-1, with 9 bases matching TRBD2. V dropped 4 bases and J dropped 8; count of bases not matched to a gene: 12. Germline V lookup: CDR1 SQVTM, CDR2 ANQGSEA. This CDR3 has 15 amino acids. DNA for the CDR3: TGCAGCGTTGTTGTGGCGGGGGGGGCGACCGATGAGCAGTTCTTC. This translates into CSVVVAGGATDEQFF.

V usage is TRBV18 and J usage is TRBJ2-7; 9 positions match TRBD2. V trimming: 3 bases; J trimming: 3 bases; junction bases outside the gene matches: 3. Germline V CDR1 and CDR2: KGHSH, LQKENI. The CDR3 sequence is 14 residues long. The CDR3 protein is CASSPGREGYEQYF. CDR3 nucleotide sequence: TGTGCCAGCTCACCGGGGCGGGAGGGCTACGAGCAGTACTTC.

The chain combines TRBV11-3 with TRBJ2-5, with D perhaps TRBD1 or TRBD2 (5 bases each). V was trimmed by 4 bases and J by 4 bases, leaving 16 bases between them. The CDR3 consists of 15 residues. Germline CDR1 SGHNT, CDR2 YENEEA. The CDR3 loop is CASSSRVLGTETQYF. The CDR3 bases are TGTGCCAGCAGCTCGCGGGTACTAGGGACAGAGACCCAGTACTTC.

The chain couples TRBV2 to TRBJ1-4; D might be TRBD1 (5 bases). This CDR3 comprises 13 residues. V dropped 8 bases and J dropped 8 bases, with 15 bases sitting between them. The germline gives CDR1 SNHLY, CDR2 FYNNEI. CDR3 in DNA: TGTGCCAGCTCCGTGGGGTGGGGCGAAAAACTGTTTTTT. Protein: CASSVGWGEKLFF.

This sequence joins TRBV5-1 and TRBJ1-2; D is unresolved. With 0 bases removed from V and 2 bases from J, the gap between germline ends came to 8 bases. This CDR3 has 14 residues. In germline, CDR1 is SGHRS, CDR2 YFSETQ. CDR3 nucleotide sequence: TGCGCCAGCAGCTTGGGAGCGGAGAACTATGGCTACACCTTC. Protein: CASSLGAENYGYTF.

The V and J genes are TRBV7-9 and TRBJ1-5; TRBD1 is a possible D gene (5 bases). The CDR3 totals 14 residues. Trimming took 5 bases from V and 2 from J, leaving 10 bases between them. Germline CDR1 is SEHNR and CDR2 is FQNEAQ (reference sequence). The CDR3 loop is CASSLGGGNQPQHF. CDR3 in DNA: TGTGCCAGCAGCCTGGGGGGGGGCAATCAGCCCCAGCATTTT. Full variable domain (remainder filled in from reference TRBV7-9 and TRBJ1-5): DTGVSQNPRHKITKRGQNVTFRCDPISEHNRLYWYRQTLGQGPEFLTYFQNEAQLEKSRLLSDRFSAERPKGSFSTLEIQRTEQGDSAMYLCASSLGGGNQPQHFGDGTRLSIL.

The J gene is TRBJ1-3, the V gene TRBV5-1; D remains unclear. Trimming took off 0 bases at V and 0 bases at J, with 4 bases between the two ends. This CDR3 spans 14 amino acids. The V gene's germline CDR1 is SGHRS and CDR2 YFSETQ. CDR3 residues: CASSLASSGNTIYF. The CDR3 bases are TGCGCCAGCAGCTTGGCGAGCTCTGGAAACACCATATATTTT.

This rearrangement joins TRBV5-4 to TRBJ2-3; 8 bases line up with TRBD1. The J segment lost 1 base and the V segment lost 0 bases, leaving 4 bases of the junction unmatched. Germline V lookup: CDR1 SGHNT, CDR2 YYREEE (reference sequence). This CDR3 is built from 16 residues. The CDR3 sequence: CASSLGQGLGTDTQYF. The CDR3 region has the DNA TGTGCCAGCAGCTTGGGACAGGGGCTTGGCACAGATACGCAGTATTTT.

The CDR3 nucleotides read TGCGCCAGCAGAGTGTGGGGGGCCGTTTATGGCTACACCTTC. This codes for CASRVWGAVYGYTF. This sequence joins TRBV5-1 and TRBJ1-2, with D possibly being TRBD1 (6 bases). Germline lookup yields CDR1 SGHRS and CDR2 YFSETQ. Trimming pared 5 bases from V and 5 bases from J, leaving 16 bases between. The length of the CDR3 is 14 residues.

V usage is TRBV6-1 and J usage is TRBJ1-2; D unresolved. Trimming pared 2 bases from V and 8 bases from J, leaving 9 bases between. The CDR3 is 12 amino acids. CDR1 and CDR2 (germline): MNHNS, SASEGT. CDR3 amino acids: CASSERGRGYTF. The CDR3 DNA is TGTGCCAGCAGTGAACGGGGAAGAGGCTACACCTTC.